The text below deals with one T cell receptor beta chain. Its cognate antigen is unknown. The CDR3 has 16 amino acids. CDR1 MGHDK and CDR2 SYGVNS come from the germline V gene. Germline trimming cut 4 bases from V and 7 bases from J; bases unmatched to any gene: 13. The protocol was immunoSEQ multiplex PCR, while the TCRdb copy is restricted to in-frame clones and leaves out a portion. The sample has some 29,000 clones; approximately 79% are singletons. The data were taken from a study of regulatory dendritic cells for organ transplantation. Study-wide results and caveats: Mature dendritic cells appeared to drive more memory CD8+ clonal expansion than regulatory ones. Of resting T cell subsets, memory CD8+ had the most alloreactive clonotypes.

The sequence derives from a human donor in good health. The rearrangement joins TRBV25-1 to TRBJ2-1, with TRBD2 identical over 7 bases. Sequencing was performed on memory CD4+ T cells from blood. The sample's subset: CD45RO+ memory T cells. The CDR3 nucleotides are TGTGCCAGCAGTGCTCCCGGGACTACCACTGTGAATGAGCAGTTCTTC. Translation: CASSAPGTTTVNEQFF.